These T cell receptor beta chains were read from a single sample in a study of T cell changes during pregnancy in multiple sclerosis. Here immunoSEQ multiplex PCR was the method, and the copy in TCRdb shows in-frame clones only, minus some. The sample has 65,000 to 85,000 clones; about 92% are singletons. This specimen was CD4+ T cells from peripheral blood mononuclear cells, taken before pregnancy. These receptors originate from a female donor with multiple sclerosis, enrolled in a pregnancy study. Both conserved end residues are trimmed from each CDR3.

V: TRBV30
J: TRBJ1-2
CDR3: ASYGYT

V: TRBV6-6
J: TRBJ2-1
CDR3: ASSYSGRGGNEQF

V: TRBV30
J: TRBJ2-1
CDR3: AWSGSYTDNEQF

V: TRBV7-8
J: TRBJ2-7
CDR3: ASSERSGTGAYEQY

V: TRBV19
J: TRBJ1-1
CDR3: ASSLSGGTEAF

V: TRBV27
J: TRBJ2-1
CDR3: ASSLRLAGGGYEQF

V: TRBV30
J: TRBJ1-3
CDR3: AWSVLPTGTGNTIY

V: TRBV2
J: TRBJ1-2
CDR3: ASSVQGSGYT

V: TRBV27
J: TRBJ2-1
CDR3: ASSASSGSYEQF

V: TRBV19
J: TRBJ2-5
CDR3: ASSPRDRSRKTQY

V: TRBV19
J: TRBJ1-5
CDR3: ASSIGALGSNQPQH

V: TRBV30
J: TRBJ2-3
CDR3: AWSASRLDTQY

V: TRBV6-6
J: TRBJ1-1
CDR3: ASSSQGTTEAF

V: TRBV9
J: TRBJ1-3
CDR3: ASSVGQGNTIY

V: TRBV28
J: TRBJ1-2
CDR3: ASSRVSDYGYT

V: TRBV7-9
J: TRBJ1-1
CDR3: ASSSRPGQPMNTEAF

V: TRBV19
J: TRBJ2-2
CDR3: ASSIERGLAASGELF

V: TRBV6-1
J: TRBJ2-2
CDR3: ASTGGRANTGELF

V: TRBV5-5
J: TRBJ1-5
CDR3: ASSGQVDRQPQH

V: TRBV30
J: TRBJ2-1
CDR3: AWSVRVQGNEQF

V: TRBV25-1
J: TRBJ1-1
CDR3: ASSEAGVGSSRTEAF

V: TRBV7-3
J: TRBJ2-1
CDR3: ASSLAGVPYNEQF

V: TRBV5-6
J: TRBJ1-4
CDR3: ASSLIRATNEKLF

V: TRBV19
J: TRBJ1-4
CDR3: ASSWGGNEKLF

V: TRBV5-1
J: TRBJ1-3
CDR3: ASSFTGNPDHTIY

V: TRBV5-4
J: TRBJ2-7
CDR3: ASSSVRAGGDEQY

V: TRBV6-5
J: TRBJ1-5
CDR3: ASSYDRVRQPQH

V: TRBV28
J: TRBJ1-5
CDR3: ASSPPVQPQH

V: TRBV5-4
J: TRBJ1-3
CDR3: ASSSEVAGNTIY

V: TRBV5-6
J: TRBJ2-7
CDR3: ASRLRYRTGSYEQY

V: TRBV29-1
J: TRBJ1-2
CDR3: SVDVTGEDGYT

V: TRBV11-2
J: TRBJ2-7
CDR3: ASSLDRFRGYEQY

V: TRBV2
J: TRBJ1-2
CDR3: ASSATELRGYT

V: TRBV6-1
J: TRBJ1-1
CDR3: ASSALTGNTEAF

V: TRBV6-1
J: TRBJ2-1
CDR3: ASRRGLPSYNEQF

V: TRBV19
J: TRBJ1-1
CDR3: ASSQGAQGVPEAF

V: TRBV5-1
J: TRBJ2-1
CDR3: ASSLAAGPARYNEQF

V: TRBV5-4
J: TRBJ1-1
CDR3: ASSLGGRLNTEAF

V: TRBV29-1
J: TRBJ2-2
CDR3: SVEERGLTGELF

V: TRBV18
J: TRBJ1-5
CDR3: ASSPGQGGNQPQH

V: TRBV6-1
J: TRBJ2-5
CDR3: ASRGTGGQETQY

V: TRBV10-3
J: TRBJ2-7
CDR3: AISESTVTYEQY

V: TRBV19
J: TRBJ2-4
CDR3: ATSVRTGTKNIQY

V: TRBV7-2
J: TRBJ1-2
CDR3: ASSLEKQGYGYT

V: TRBV2
J: TRBJ1-2
CDR3: ASKGGGNYGYT

V: TRBV6-6
J: TRBJ1-1
CDR3: ASTTGGGRAEAF

V: TRBV18
J: TRBJ2-3
CDR3: ASSPRSGSTDTQY

V: TRBV21-1
J: TRBJ1-5
CDR3: ASSEDSEENQPQH

V: TRBV6-1
J: TRBJ1-4
CDR3: ASSTGTNEKLF

V: TRBV30
J: TRBJ2-1
CDR3: AWSFGLSYNEQF